Presented here are 23 T cell receptor beta chains from one specimen sequenced in a study of blood T cell repertoires in COVID-19. TCRdb keeps only in-frame clones here, not all; method: immunoSEQ multiplex PCR. The table has 180,000 or so clones, 85% to 90% seen once. Sequencing was performed on peripheral blood. These receptor sequences come from a woman aged 80 or over in a cohort sampled during active or convalescent COVID-19.

The chain combines TRBV6-2 or TRBV6-3 with TRBJ2-3; TRBD2 aligns across 11 bases. The CDR3 length is 17 residues. With V trimmed by 4 bases and J by 5 bases, 11 bases remained unmatched. In germline, CDR1 is MNHEY, CDR2 SVGEGT. The DNA for the CDR3 is TGTGCCAGCAGTTGGCAAAATAGCGGGGGGGCCAGAGATACGCAGTATTTT. Translation gives CASSWQNSGGARDTQYF.

V usage is TRBV27 and J usage is TRBJ1-2; 9 bases are a match to TRBD1. Unmatched junction bases numbered 8, after V lost 3 bases and J lost 9 bases. CDR1 is MNHEY, CDR2 SMNVEV, per germline (reference sequence). The CDR3 length is 14 residues. CDR3: CASSFMGTGKSYTF. CDR3 DNA sequence: TGTGCCAGCAGTTTCATGGGGACAGGGAAAAGCTACACCTTC.

The gene calls are TRBV7-8 and TRBJ2-1; D is perhaps TRBD1 (5 bases). CDR3 length: 16 amino acids. Trimming shortened V by 1 base and J by 3 bases, and 13 bases separated the two germline ends. CDR1 is SGHVS and CDR2 is FQNEAQ in the germline V gene. Here the CDR3 reads CASSLVASGHYNEQFF. The CDR3 bases are TGTGCCAGCAGCTTAGTGGCTTCAGGACACTACAATGAGCAGTTCTTC.

The chain uses TRBV28 and TRBJ1-5; TRBD1 might be the D (6 bases). Germline V gene sequence: CDR1 MDHEN, CDR2 SYDVKM. V shed 3 bases and J shed 6 bases, with 15 bases lying between them. This CDR3 region has 15 residues. CDR3 sequence reads: CASSFSSRGAQPQHF. The CDR3 bases are TGTGCCAGCAGTTTCTCCAGCAGGGGAGCTCAGCCCCAGCATTTT.

CDR3 loop: CASSGGTGYHEQYV. CDR3 nucleotides: TGTGCCAGCAGTGGGGGGACAGGGTACCACGAGCAGTACGTC. This chain uses TRBV6-6 with TRBJ2-7; the match to TRBD1 covers 9 bases. This CDR3 contains 14 residues. Germline CDR1 MNHNY, CDR2 SVGAGI (reference sequence). V lost 5 bases, J lost 5 bases, and 7 bases stayed unmatched.

The V gene is TRBV9, the J gene TRBJ2-5; TRBD1 might be the D (6 bases). This CDR3 has 17 amino acids. Looked up from germline, CDR1 is SGDLS and CDR2 is YYNGEE. Trimming took 2 bases from V and 5 from J, leaving 22 bases between them. This CDR3 reads CASSVEDSLKPWETQYF. CDR3 nucleotide sequence: TGTGCCAGCAGCGTTGAGGACAGTCTCAAACCGTGGGAGACCCAGTACTTC.

CDR3 in amino acids: CASSDRLRGYGYTF. The DNA for the CDR3 is TGCGCCAGCAGTGACCGGCTTCGCGGCTATGGCTACACCTTC. The chain has TRBV10-1 and TRBJ1-2; D call uncertain. This CDR3 has 14 residues. Trimming cost V 3 bases and J 4 bases, with 12 bases left between them. Germline V gene lookup returns CDR1 WNHNN and CDR2 SYGVQD (reference sequence).

In its sample, this clone was seen once. The chain employs TRBV7-9 and TRBJ2-3; weak D call: TRBD2 (6 bases). The V and J ends lost 5 bases and 2 bases respectively, with 20 bases between them. The germline V gene encodes CDR1 SEHNR and CDR2 FQNEAQ (reference sequence). The CDR3 consists of 17 residues. CDR3 loop: CASSPGGWGVITDTQYF. The CDR3 DNA is TGTGCCAGCAGCCCCGGAGGCTGGGGGGTGATCACAGATACGCAGTATTTT.

CDR3 region: CASSPSLTGFYEQYV. CDR3 DNA: TGTGCCAGCTCACCATCTTTGACGGGATTCTACGAGCAGTACGTC. V gene TRBV18 combines with J gene TRBJ2-7; TRBD2 is a possible D gene (5 bases). The V end was cut by 2 bases, the J end by 3 bases, with 14 bases between. CDR1 and CDR2 from the germline V gene are KGHSH and LQKENI. CDR3 length: 15 amino acids.

The J gene is TRBJ1-6, the V gene TRBV5-1; D is possibly TRBD1 (5 bases). CDR3 length equals 14 residues. V gave up 0 bases and J gave up 9 bases, with 10 bases separating them. CDR1 is SGHRS and CDR2 is YFSETQ in the germline V gene. The chain's CDR3 is CASSLGQGGSPLHF. CDR3 in DNA: TGCGCCAGCAGCTTGGGTCAGGGCGGTTCACCCCTCCACTTT.

The chain employs TRBV19 and TRBJ1-3; D is perhaps TRBD1 (6 bases). V was clipped by 4 bases and J by 0 bases, with 16 bases between them. This CDR3 spans 17 amino acids. Germline V gene lookup returns CDR1 LNHDA and CDR2 SQIVND (reference sequence). In DNA form, the CDR3 reads TGTGCCAGTAGTAGCCATCTGGACAGAGCCTCTGGAAACACCATATATTTT. Its translation: CASSSHLDRASGNTIYF.

This CDR3 reads CASSFDGRLAGGSSYNEQFF. CDR3 bases: TGCGCCAGCAGCTTCGACGGAAGACTAGCGGGGGGGAGCTCCTACAATGAGCAGTTCTTC. The chain joins TRBV5-1 to TRBJ2-1; the match to TRBD2 covers 14 bases. Germline trimming cut 2 bases from V and 0 bases from J; bases unmatched to any gene: 10. This CDR3 region has 20 residues. Germline lookup yields CDR1 SGHRS and CDR2 YFSETQ.

J is TRBJ1-1 and V is TRBV20-1; tentatively, D is TRBD1 (5 bases). CDR1 is DFQATT, CDR2 SNEGSKA, per germline (reference sequence). V gave up 0 bases and J gave up 11 bases, with 10 bases separating them. There are 11 residues in the CDR3. As DNA, the CDR3 is TGCAGTGCTAGAGATCGGGGGTCGGCTTTCTTT. Amino acid sequence: CSARDRGSAFF.

This chain joins TRBV7-9 and TRBJ2-1, with TRBD2 matching 14 bases. V trimming: 5 bases; J trimming: 9 bases; junction bases outside the gene matches: 6. The CDR3 consists of 15 residues. Looked up from germline, CDR1 is SEHNR and CDR2 is FQNEAQ (reference sequence). The CDR3 sequence: CASSATSGGAGEQFF. CDR3 sequence (DNA): TGTGCCAGCAGCGCGACTAGCGGGGGGGCTGGTGAGCAGTTCTTC.

V and J are TRBV3-1 (or the pseudogene TRBV3-2) and TRBJ1-5, with a weak D call TRBD1 (6 bases). This CDR3 has 14 amino acids. With 4 bases removed from V and 3 bases from J, the gap between germline ends came to 10 bases. Germline CDR1 LGHDT, CDR2 YNNKEL (reference sequence). The CDR3, as DNA: TGTGCCAGCAGCCCTACAGGGCCCAATCAGCCCCAGCATTTT. It specifies CASSPTGPNQPQHF.

J is TRBJ1-1 and V is TRBV18; D may be TRBD1 (6 bases). The germline CDR1 and CDR2 sequences are KGHSH and LQKENI. The length of the CDR3 is 16 residues. V was cut by 4 bases and J by 2 bases, with 17 bases left in between. The CDR3, as DNA: TGTGCCAGCTCACTTCCGGGGATGGGACACAACACTGAAGCTTTCTTT. This codes for CASSLPGMGHNTEAFF. Variable domain in full (rest from reference TRBV18 and TRBJ1-1): NAGVMQNPRHLVRRRGQEARLRCSPMKGHSHVYWYRQLPEEGLKFMVYLQKENIIDESGMPKERFSAEFPKEGPSILRIQQVVRGDSAAYFCASSLPGMGHNTEAFFGQGTRLTVV.

The V gene is TRBV5-5, the J gene TRBJ1-1, with 7 positions matching TRBD1. This CDR3 is built from 15 residues. After removal of 4 bases from V and 1 base from J, the junction contained 7 bases not matched to a gene. The germline CDR1 and CDR2 sequences are SGHKS and YYEKEE (reference sequence). CDR3 residues: CASSASTGRNTEAFF. The CDR3 DNA is TGTGCCAGCAGCGCATCGACAGGGCGGAACACTGAAGCTTTCTTT.

The rearrangement uses TRBV7-9 and TRBJ1-6; D is uncertain. Looked up from germline, CDR1 is SEHNR and CDR2 is FQNEAQ (reference sequence). The CDR3 totals 15 residues. V lost 5 bases and J 6 bases, leaving 14 bases between the germline ends. CDR3: CASSPIGIGNSPLHF. The CDR3, as DNA: TGTGCCAGCAGCCCCATCGGGATCGGTAATTCACCCCTCCACTTT. Drawing the rest from reference TRBV7-9 and TRBJ1-6, the complete variable domain is DTGVSQNPRHKITKRGQNVTFRCDPISEHNRLYWYRQTLGQGPEFLTYFQNEAQLEKSRLLSDRFSAERPKGSFSTLEIQRTEQGDSAMYLCASSPIGIGNSPLHFGNGTRLTVT.

This clone occurred a few times. V usage is TRBV15 and J usage is TRBJ1-5; D unresolved. The CDR3 is 14 amino acids. V was clipped by 2 bases and J by 0 bases, with 5 bases between them. The germline CDR1 and CDR2 sequences are LNHNV and YYDKDF (reference sequence). The chain's CDR3 is CATSRLYSNQPQHF. Here the CDR3 DNA reads TGTGCCACCAGCAGACTTTATAGCAATCAGCCCCAGCATTTT. The full variable domain, completed using reference TRBV15 and TRBJ1-5, is DAMVIQNPRYQVTQFGKPVTLSCSQTLNHNVMYWYQQKSSQAPKLLFHYYDKDFNNEADTPDNFQSRRPNTSFCFLDIRSPGLGDTAMYLCATSRLYSNQPQHFGDGTRLSIL.

CDR3 amino acids: CASTDGTGQETQYF. The CDR3 DNA follows: TGTGCCAGCACCGATGGGACAGGCCAAGAGACCCAGTACTTC. The chain employs TRBV25-1 and TRBJ2-5; the match to TRBD1 covers 8 bases. J was trimmed by 1 base and V by 7 bases; bases with no gene match: 5. The CDR3 consists of 14 residues. Germline lookup yields CDR1 MGHDK and CDR2 SYGVNS.

This chain uses TRBV3-1 (or the pseudogene TRBV3-2) with TRBJ2-2; the D gene is possibly TRBD2 (6 bases). The V end was cut by 4 bases, the J end by 4 bases, with 10 bases between. Germline V gene lookup returns CDR1 LGHDT and CDR2 YNNKEL (reference sequence). The CDR3 runs 14 residues. In DNA, the CDR3 is TGTGCCAGCAGCCGGGGGACTGGCACCGGGGAGCTGTTTTTT. The encoded protein is CASSRGTGTGELFF.

V usage is TRBV7-6 and J usage is TRBJ1-1; TRBD1 aligns across 7 bases. Trimming took 2 bases from V and 5 from J; bases not matched to a gene: 8. In germline, CDR1 is SGHVS, CDR2 FNYEAQ. This CDR3 has 15 residues. DNA of the CDR3: TGTGCCAGCAGCTTATCAGCAGGGGGAATAACTGAAGCTTTCTTT. This codes for CASSLSAGGITEAFF. Combining the CDR3 with reference TRBV7-6 and TRBJ1-1 gives the whole variable domain GAGVSQSPRYKVTKRGQDVALRCDPISGHVSLYWYRQALGQGPEFLTYFNYEAQQDKSGLPNDRFSAERPEGSISTLTIQRTEQRDSAMYRCASSLSAGGITEAFFGQGTRLTVV.

A single count supports this clone. J is TRBJ1-6 and V is TRBV7-2, with a tentative D call TRBD1 (6 bases). In germline, CDR1 is SGHTA, CDR2 FQGNSA. V gave up 4 bases and J gave up 8 bases, with 21 bases separating them. There are 17 residues in the CDR3. Here the CDR3 DNA reads TGTGCCAGCAGCTCCCTTTGGGCGGATAACAGGGATTCACCCCTCCACTTT. Translated: CASSSLWADNRDSPLHF.